The T cell receptor beta chain under discussion was sequenced for a study of blood T cell repertoires in COVID-19. Whole-study context: COVID-19 samples, acute and convalescent, were from the United States, Italy and Spain. Sources were T cells, B-cell-depleted T cells, or PBMCs; the material itself was cDNA or gDNA.

Germline V gene data show CDR1 as SGHTA and CDR2 as FQGTGA. The CDR3 spans 15 residues. V was shortened by 5 bases and J by 4 bases, with 17 bases between the two germline ends. Original processing notes: Estimates of nucleated cell counts were drawn from the amplification of reference gene primers. Here immunoSEQ multiplex PCR was the method, and the copy in TCRdb shows in-frame clones only, minus some. That table gives V, J and clone size, and the DNA gave D and trimming. The sample records roughly 92,000 clones, around nine tenths being singletons. This chain connects TRBV7-3 to TRBJ1-1; tentative D call: TRBD1 (6 bases). Sequenced input: peripheral blood. The sequence came from a man aged 45-65 years with acute or convalescent COVID-19. Written as DNA, the CDR3 is TGTGCCAGCAGCCTAAACAGGGACCGGGGCACTGAAGCTTTCTTT. Its translation is CASSLNRDRGTEAFF.